This T cell receptor beta chain was recovered during a study of T cell clonality in common variable immunodeficiency. In this sample, this clone turned up many times. The read comes to an end 3 residues before the CDR3 does, leaving the germline J gene to fill in the end. Sequencing input was equivalent genomic DNA from CVID and controls. Here immunoSEQ multiplex PCR was the method, and the copy in TCRdb shows in-frame clones only, minus some. The data show 50,000 to 60,000 clones, with none appearing a single time. This CDR3 is 13 amino acids long. Trimming pared 0 bases from V and 9 bases from J, leaving 10 bases between. From germline, CDR1 is SGHKS and CDR2 YYEKEE (reference sequence).

Input material: peripheral blood mononuclear cells. The receptor's source is a person aged 18 to 69 in good health. The V call is TRBV5-5, the J call TRBJ1-5; D not resolved. This CDR3 is CASSLGEGSPQHF. Incomplete CDR3 DNA: TGTGCCAGCAGCTTGGGTGAGGGTTCGCCC. The full variable domain, rest sourced from reference TRBV5-5 and TRBJ1-5, is DAGVTQSPTHLIKTRGQQVTLRCSPISGHKSVSWYQQVLGQGPQFIFQYYEKEERGRGNFPDRFSARQFPNYSSELNVNALLLGDSALYLCASSLGEGSPQHFGDGTRLSIL.